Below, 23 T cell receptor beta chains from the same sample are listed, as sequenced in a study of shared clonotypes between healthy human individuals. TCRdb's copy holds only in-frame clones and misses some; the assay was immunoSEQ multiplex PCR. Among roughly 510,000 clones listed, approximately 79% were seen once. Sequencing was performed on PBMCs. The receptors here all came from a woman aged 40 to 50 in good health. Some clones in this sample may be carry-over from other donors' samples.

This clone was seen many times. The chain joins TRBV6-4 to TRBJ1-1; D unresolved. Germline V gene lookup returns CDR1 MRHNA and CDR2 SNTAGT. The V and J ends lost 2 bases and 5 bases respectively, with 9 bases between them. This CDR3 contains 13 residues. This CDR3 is CASSDEGGTEAFF. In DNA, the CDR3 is TGTGCCAGCAGTGACGAGGGAGGGACTGAAGCTTTCTTT.

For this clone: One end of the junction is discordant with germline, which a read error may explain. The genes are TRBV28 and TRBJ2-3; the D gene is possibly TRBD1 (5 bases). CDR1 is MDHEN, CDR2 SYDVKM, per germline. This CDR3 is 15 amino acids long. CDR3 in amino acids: CASSPDGHSTDTQYF. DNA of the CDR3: TGTGCCAGCAGCCCCGACGGACATAGCACGGATACGCAGTATTTT.

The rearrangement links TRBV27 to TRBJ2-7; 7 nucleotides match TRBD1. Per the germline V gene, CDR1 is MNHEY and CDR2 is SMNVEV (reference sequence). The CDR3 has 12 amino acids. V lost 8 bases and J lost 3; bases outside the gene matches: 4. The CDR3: CASGRDSYEQYF. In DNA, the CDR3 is TGTGCCAGCGGTCGGGACAGCTACGAGCAGTACTTC.

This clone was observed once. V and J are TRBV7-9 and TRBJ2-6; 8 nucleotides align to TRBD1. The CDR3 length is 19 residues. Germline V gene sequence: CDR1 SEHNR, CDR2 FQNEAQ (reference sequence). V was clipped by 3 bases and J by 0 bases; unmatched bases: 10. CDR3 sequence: CASSLADRGWVSGANVLTF. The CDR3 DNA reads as TGTGCCAGCAGCTTGGCCGACAGGGGTTGGGTCTCTGGGGCCAACGTCCTGACTTTC.

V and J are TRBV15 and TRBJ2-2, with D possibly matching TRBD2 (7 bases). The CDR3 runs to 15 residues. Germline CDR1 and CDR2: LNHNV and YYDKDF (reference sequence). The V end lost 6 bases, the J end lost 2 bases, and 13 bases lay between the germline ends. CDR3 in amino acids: CATRGGGANTGELFF. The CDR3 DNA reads TGTGCCACCAGAGGGGGGGGCGCAAACACCGGGGAGCTGTTTTTT.

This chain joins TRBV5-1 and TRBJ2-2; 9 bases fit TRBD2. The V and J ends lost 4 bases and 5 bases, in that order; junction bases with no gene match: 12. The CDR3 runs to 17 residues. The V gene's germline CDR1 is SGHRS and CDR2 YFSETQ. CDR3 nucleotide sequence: TGCGCCAGCAGCATTCTATCGGCGGGAGGGGGAACCGGGGAGCTGTTTTTT. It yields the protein CASSILSAGGGTGELFF.

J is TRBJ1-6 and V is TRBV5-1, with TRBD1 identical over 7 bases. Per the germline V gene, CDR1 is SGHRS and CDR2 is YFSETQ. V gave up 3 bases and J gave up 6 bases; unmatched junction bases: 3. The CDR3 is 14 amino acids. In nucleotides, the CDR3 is TGCGCCAGCAGCTCTGGGACAGCTAATTCACCCCTCCACTTT. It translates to CASSSGTANSPLHF.

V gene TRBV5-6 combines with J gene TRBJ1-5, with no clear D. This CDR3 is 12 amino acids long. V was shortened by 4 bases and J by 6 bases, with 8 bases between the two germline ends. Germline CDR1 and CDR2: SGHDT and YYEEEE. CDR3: CASSPTGQPQHF. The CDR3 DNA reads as TGTGCCAGCAGCCCAACTGGTCAGCCCCAGCATTTT.

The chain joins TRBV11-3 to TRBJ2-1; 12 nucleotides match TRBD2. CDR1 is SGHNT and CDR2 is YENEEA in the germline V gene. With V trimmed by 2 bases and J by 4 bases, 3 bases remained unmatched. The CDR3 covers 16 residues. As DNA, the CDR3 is TGTGCCAGCAGCTTATTTGGACTAGCGGGATACAATGAGCAGTTCTTC. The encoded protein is CASSLFGLAGYNEQFF.

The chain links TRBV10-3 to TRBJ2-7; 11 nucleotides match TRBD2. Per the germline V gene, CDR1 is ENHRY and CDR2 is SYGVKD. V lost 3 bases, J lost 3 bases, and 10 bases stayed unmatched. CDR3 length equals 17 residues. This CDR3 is CAISDTTSGKEGYEQYF. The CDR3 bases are TGTGCCATCAGTGACACGACTAGCGGGAAAGAAGGCTACGAGCAGTACTTC.

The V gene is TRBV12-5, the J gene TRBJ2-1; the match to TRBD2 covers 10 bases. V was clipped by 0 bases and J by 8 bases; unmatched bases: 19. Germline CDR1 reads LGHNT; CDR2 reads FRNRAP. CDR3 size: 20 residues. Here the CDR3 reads CASGLVVASGSHGVRDEQFF. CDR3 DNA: TGTGCTAGTGGTTTGGTAGTTGCTAGCGGGAGTCATGGTGTTAGAGATGAGCAGTTCTTC.

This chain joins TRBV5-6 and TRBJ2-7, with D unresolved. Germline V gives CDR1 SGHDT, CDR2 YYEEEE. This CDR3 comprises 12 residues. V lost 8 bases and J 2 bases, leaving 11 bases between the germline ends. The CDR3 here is CASGLRTYEQYF. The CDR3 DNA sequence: TGTGCCAGTGGTTTAAGAACCTACGAGCAGTACTTC. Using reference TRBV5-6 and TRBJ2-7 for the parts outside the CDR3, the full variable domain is DAGVTQSPTHLIKTRGQQVTLRCSPKSGHDTVSWYQQALGQGPQFIFQYYEEEERQRGNFPDRFSGHQFPNYSSELNVNALLLGDSALYLCASGLRTYEQYFGPGTRLTVT.

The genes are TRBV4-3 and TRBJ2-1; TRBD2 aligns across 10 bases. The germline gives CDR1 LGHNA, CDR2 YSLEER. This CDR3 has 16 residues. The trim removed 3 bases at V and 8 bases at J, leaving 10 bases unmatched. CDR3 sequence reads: CASSHSLAGVGDEQFF. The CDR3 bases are TGCGCCAGCAGCCATTCGCTAGCGGGAGTCGGCGATGAGCAGTTCTTC.

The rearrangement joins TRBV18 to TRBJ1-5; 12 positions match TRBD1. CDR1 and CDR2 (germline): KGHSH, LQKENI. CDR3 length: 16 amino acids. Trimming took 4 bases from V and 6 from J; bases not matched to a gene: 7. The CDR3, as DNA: TGTGCCAGCTCACACTCGGGACAGGGGGCGGCTCAGCCCCAGCATTTT. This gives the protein CASSHSGQGAAQPQHF.

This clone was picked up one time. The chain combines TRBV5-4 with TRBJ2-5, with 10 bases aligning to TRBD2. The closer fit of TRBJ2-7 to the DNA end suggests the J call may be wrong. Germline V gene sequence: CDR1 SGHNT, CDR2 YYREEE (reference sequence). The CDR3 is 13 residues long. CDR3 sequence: CASQREGSYEQYF. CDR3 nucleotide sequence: TGTGCCAGCCAGCGGGAGGGGTCCTACGAGCAGTACTTC.

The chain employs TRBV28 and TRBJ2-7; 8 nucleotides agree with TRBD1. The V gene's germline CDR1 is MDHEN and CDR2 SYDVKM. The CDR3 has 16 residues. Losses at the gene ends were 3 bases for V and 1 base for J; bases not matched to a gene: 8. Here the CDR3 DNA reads TGTGCCAGCAGTTTTACCCTCAGGGGGCTTTCCTACGAGCAGTACTTC. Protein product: CASSFTLRGLSYEQYF.

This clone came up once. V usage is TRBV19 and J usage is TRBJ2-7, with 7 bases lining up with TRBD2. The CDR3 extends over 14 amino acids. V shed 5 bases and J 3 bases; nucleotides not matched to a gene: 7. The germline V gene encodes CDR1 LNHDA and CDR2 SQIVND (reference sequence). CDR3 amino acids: CASSEVGRDYEQYF. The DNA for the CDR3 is TGTGCCAGTAGTGAAGTAGGGAGGGACTACGAGCAGTACTTC.

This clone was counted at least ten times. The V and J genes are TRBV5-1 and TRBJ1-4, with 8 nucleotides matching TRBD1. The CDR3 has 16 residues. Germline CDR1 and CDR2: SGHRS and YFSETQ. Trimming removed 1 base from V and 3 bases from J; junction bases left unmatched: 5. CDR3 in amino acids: CASSLTGTGSNEKLFF. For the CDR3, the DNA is TGCGCCAGCAGCTTGACCGGGACAGGTTCTAATGAAAAACTGTTTTTT.

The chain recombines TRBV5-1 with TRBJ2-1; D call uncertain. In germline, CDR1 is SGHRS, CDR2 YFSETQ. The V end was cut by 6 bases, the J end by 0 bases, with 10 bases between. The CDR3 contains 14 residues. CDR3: CASTQQSSYNEQFF. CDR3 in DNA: TGCGCCAGCACTCAGCAGAGCTCCTACAATGAGCAGTTCTTC.

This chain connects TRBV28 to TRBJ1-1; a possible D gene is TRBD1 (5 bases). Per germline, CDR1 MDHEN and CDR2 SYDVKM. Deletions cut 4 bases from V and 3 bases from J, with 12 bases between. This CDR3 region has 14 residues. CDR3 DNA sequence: TGTGCCAGCAGTTCCCACGGGGGGTACACTGAAGCTTTCTTT. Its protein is CASSSHGGYTEAFF.

The CDR3 loop is CASSPPGQGYYGYTF. The CDR3 coding sequence is TGTGCCAGCTCACCACCCGGACAGGGATACTATGGCTACACCTTC. This sequence joins TRBV18 and TRBJ1-2, with 8 bases matching TRBD1. CDR3 size: 15 residues. Germline V gene data show CDR1 as KGHSH and CDR2 as LQKENI. The ends lost 0 bases at V and 3 bases at J; junction bases unmatched: 3.

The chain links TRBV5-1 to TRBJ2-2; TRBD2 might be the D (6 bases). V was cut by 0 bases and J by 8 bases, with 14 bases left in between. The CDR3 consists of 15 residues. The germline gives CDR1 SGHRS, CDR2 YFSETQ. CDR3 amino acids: CASSLEAGKAGELFF. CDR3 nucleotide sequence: TGCGCCAGCAGCTTGGAGGCGGGAAAGGCGGGGGAGCTGTTTTTT.

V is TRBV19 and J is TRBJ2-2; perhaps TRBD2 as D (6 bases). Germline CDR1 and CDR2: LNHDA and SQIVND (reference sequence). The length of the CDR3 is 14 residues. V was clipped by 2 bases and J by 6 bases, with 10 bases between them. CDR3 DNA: TGTGCCAGTAGTATACGGGGACTCTCCGGGGAGCTGTTTTTT. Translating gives CASSIRGLSGELFF.